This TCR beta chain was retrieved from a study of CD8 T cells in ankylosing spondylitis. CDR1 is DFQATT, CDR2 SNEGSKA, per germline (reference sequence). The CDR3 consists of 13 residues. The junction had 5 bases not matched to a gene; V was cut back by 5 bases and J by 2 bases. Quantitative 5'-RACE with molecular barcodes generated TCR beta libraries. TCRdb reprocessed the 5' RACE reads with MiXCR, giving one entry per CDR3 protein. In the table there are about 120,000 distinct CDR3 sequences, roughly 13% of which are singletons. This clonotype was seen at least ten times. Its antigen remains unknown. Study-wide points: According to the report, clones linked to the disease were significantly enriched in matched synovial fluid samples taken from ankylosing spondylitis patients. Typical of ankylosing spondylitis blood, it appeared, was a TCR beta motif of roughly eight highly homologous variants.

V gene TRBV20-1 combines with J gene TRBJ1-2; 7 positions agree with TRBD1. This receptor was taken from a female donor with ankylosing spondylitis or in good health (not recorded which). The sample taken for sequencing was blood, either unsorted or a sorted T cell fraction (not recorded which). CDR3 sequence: CSASTGTNYGYTF. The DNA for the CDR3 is TGCAGTGCTTCGACAGGGACAAACTATGGCTACACCTTC.